The sequence of this T cell receptor (beta chain) was determined in a study of T cell repertoires in cytomegalovirus infection. Study-level information: Shared public TCR beta signatures pointed to both CMV infection and a matching HLA type. The study's findings and limits: CMV carriers having the relevant HLA were flagged by cumulative public TCR beta family frequency. Clonotype analysis showed dominance of the ex vivo response by HLA-C-restricted CMV-specific TCR beta clonotypes.

On this clonotype itself: Its antigen is not known.

The germline gives CDR1 SGHTA, CDR2 FQGNSA. CDR3 length equals 20 residues. V was clipped by 0 bases and J by 0 bases, with 18 bases between them. TCRdb passed the reads through MiXCR, listing each CDR3 protein once. The sample records approximately 100,000 distinct CDR3 sequences, less than 25% being singletons. The sequence was collected from a human donor in good health (CMV status not recorded). Some clones in this sample may be carry-over from other donors' samples. J is TRBJ1-6 and V is TRBV7-2; weak D call: TRBD1 (6 bases). The sequenced sample consisted of CD8+ T cells from PBMCs. CDR3 nucleotides: TGTGCCAGCAGCTTAGCGGCTACGGTGCCGGACAGCTCCTATAATTCACCCCTCCACTTT. Protein product: CASSLAATVPDSSYNSPLHF.